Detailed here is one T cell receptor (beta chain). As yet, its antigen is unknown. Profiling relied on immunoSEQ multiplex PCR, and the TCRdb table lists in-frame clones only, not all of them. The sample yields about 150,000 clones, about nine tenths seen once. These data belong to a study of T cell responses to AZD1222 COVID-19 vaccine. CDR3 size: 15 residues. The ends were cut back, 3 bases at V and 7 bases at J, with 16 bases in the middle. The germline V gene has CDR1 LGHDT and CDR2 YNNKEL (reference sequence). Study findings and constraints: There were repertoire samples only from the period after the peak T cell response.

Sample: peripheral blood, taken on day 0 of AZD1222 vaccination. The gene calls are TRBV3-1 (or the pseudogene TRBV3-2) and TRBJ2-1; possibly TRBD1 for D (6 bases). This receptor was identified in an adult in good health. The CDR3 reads CASSQVGQGNNEQFF. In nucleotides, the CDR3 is TGTGCCAGCAGCCAGGTGGGGCAGGGGAATAATGAGCAGTTCTTC.